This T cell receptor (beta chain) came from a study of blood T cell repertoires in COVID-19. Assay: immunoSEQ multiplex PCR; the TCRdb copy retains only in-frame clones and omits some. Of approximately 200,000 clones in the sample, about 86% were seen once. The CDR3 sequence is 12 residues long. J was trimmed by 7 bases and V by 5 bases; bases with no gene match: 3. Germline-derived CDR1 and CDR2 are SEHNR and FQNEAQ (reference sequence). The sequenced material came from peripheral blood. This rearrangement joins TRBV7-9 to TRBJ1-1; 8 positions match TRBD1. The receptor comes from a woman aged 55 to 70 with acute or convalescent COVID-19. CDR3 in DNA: TGTGCCAGCAGCCCACAGGGGGGTGAAGCTTTCTTT. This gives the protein CASSPQGGEAFF. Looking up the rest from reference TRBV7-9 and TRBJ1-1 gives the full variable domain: DTGVSQNPRHKITKRGQNVTFRCDPISEHNRLYWYRQTLGQGPEFLTYFQNEAQLEKSRLLSDRFSAERPKGSFSTLEIQRTEQGDSAMYLCASSPQGGEAFFGQGTRLTVV.